The entry that follows covers one TCR beta chain sequence. Its antigen is not identified. Naive CD8 cells were CD45RO-negative, positively selected for CCR7, excluding terminally differentiated effector memory CD45RA+ cells. For each subset, genomic DNA was distributed in equal portions over several immunoSEQ plates. Here immunoSEQ multiplex PCR was the method, and the copy in TCRdb shows in-frame clones only, minus some. The table records around 640,000 clones, roughly 96% of them present only once. These data are taken from a study of shared clonotypes between healthy human individuals. Whole-study findings and limits: Non-shared clonotypes were found to have lower generation probabilities than the clonotypes that were shared by all four of the sorted-subset donors. Larger estimated richness was generally recorded for naive subsets relative to memory subsets.

Germline CDR1 reads SNHLY; CDR2 reads FYNNEI. CDR3 size: 13 residues. With 1 base clipped from V and 7 bases from J, the junction kept 1 base outside the gene matches. The chain couples TRBV2 to TRBJ1-1, with 9 bases lining up with TRBD1. The sequencing input was naive CD8+ T cells sorted from blood. The TCR comes from a young woman in good health. The CDR3 sequence: CASSEGGQGEAFF. The CDR3 DNA sequence: TGTGCCAGCAGTGAAGGGGGACAGGGTGAAGCTTTCTTT.